This T cell receptor beta chain is from a study of T cell responses to AZD1222 COVID-19 vaccine. Findings of the study overall: Repertoire sampling happened only post peak T cell response. A reported finding is that nearly half of spike-specific TCRs target unmutated variant regions. Donors were chiefly white British, with a greater number of females, and clonal diversity was perhaps underestimated. Only five to seven AZD1222 recipients were seropositive at baseline.

The CDR3 contains 18 residues. CDR1 is MDHEN and CDR2 is SYDVKM in the germline V gene. Trimming cost V 2 bases and J 6 bases, with 20 bases left between them. TCRdb keeps only in-frame clones here, not all; method: immunoSEQ multiplex PCR. Among about 79,000 clones listed, 80% were seen once. A single count supports this clone. Its antigen is unidentified. This sequence originates from an adult in good health. The genes are TRBV28 and TRBJ1-6, with a possible D match to TRBD1 (5 bases). The sequencing here drew on peripheral blood, taken on day 0 of AZD1222 vaccination. CDR3 bases: TGTGCCAGCAGTTTAAGCTTGGGACTCGGGACCCTTAATTCACCCCTCCACTTT. Amino acids: CASSLSLGLGTLNSPLHF.